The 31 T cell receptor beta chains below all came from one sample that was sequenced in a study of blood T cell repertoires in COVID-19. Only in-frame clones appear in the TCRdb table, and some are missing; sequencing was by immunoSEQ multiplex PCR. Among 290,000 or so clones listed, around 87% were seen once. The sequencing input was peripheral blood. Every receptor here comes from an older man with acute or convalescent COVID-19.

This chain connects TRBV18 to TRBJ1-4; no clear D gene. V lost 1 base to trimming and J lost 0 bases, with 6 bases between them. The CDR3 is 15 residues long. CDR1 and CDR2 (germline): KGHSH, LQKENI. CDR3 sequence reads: CASSPRGTTNEKLFF. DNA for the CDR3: TGTGCCAGCTCACCACGAGGAACAACTAATGAAAAACTGTTTTTT.

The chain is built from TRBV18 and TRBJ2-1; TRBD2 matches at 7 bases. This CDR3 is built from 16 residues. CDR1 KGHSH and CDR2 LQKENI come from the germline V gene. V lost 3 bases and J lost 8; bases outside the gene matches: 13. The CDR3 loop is CASSPSGAYGRYEQFF. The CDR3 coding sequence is TGTGCCAGCTCACCCAGCGGGGCCTACGGGCGGTATGAGCAGTTCTTC.

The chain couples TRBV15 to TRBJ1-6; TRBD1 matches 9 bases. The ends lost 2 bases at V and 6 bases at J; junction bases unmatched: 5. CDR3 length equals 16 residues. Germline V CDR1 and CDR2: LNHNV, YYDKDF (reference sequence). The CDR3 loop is CATSRLQGAGNSPLHF. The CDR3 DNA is TGTGCCACCAGCAGATTACAGGGGGCCGGTAATTCACCCCTCCACTTT. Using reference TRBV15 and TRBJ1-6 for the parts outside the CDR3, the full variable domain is DAMVIQNPRYQVTQFGKPVTLSCSQTLNHNVMYWYQQKSSQAPKLLFHYYDKDFNNEADTPDNFQSRRPNTSFCFLDIRSPGLGDTAMYLCATSRLQGAGNSPLHFGNGTRLTVT.

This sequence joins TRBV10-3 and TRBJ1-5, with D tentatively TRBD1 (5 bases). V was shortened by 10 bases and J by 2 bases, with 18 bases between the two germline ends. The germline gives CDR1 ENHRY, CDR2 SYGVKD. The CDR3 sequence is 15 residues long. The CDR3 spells CATLEGIAGNQPQHF. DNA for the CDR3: TGTGCCACGTTGGAGGGGATCGCGGGCAATCAGCCCCAGCATTTT.

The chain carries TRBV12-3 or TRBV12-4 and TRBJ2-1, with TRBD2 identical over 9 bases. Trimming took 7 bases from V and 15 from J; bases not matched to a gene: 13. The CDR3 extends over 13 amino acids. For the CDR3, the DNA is TGTGCCAGCAATTGGCGGGAGGGTGGTTGGGGGTTCTTC. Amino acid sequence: CASNWREGGWGFF.

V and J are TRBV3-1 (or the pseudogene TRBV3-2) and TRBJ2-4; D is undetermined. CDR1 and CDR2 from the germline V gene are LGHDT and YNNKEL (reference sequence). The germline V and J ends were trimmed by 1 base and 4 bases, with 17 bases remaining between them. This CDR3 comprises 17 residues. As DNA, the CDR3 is TGTGCCAGCAGCCAAGGCGTTGCCCACGACGGGAAAAACATTCAGTACTTC. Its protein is CASSQGVAHDGKNIQYF.

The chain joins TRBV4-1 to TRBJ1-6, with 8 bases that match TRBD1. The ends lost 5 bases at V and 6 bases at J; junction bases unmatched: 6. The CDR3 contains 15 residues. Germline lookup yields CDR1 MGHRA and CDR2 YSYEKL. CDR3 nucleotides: TGCGCCAGCAGCAGCAGGGGGCCTCTTAATTCACCCCTCCACTTT. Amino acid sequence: CASSSRGPLNSPLHF.

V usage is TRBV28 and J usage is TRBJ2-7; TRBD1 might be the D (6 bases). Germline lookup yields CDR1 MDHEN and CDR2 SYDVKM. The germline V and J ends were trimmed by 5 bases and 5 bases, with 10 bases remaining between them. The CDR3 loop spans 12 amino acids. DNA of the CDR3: TGTGCCAGCAGTGTGAACAGGGACGAGCAGTACTTC. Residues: CASSVNRDEQYF.

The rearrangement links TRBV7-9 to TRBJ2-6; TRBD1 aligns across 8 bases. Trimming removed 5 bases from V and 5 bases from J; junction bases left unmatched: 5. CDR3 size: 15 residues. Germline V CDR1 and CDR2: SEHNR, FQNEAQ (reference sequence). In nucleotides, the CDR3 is TGTGCCAGCAGCACTGACAGGGGTAGGGCCAACGTCCTGACTTTC. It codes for CASSTDRGRANVLTF.

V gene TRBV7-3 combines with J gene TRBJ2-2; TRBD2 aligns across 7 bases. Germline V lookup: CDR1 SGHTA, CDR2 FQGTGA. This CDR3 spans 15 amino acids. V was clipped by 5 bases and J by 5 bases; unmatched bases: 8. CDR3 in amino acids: CASSPGGSVTGELFF. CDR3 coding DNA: TGTGCCAGCAGCCCGGGGGGTTCGGTGACCGGGGAGCTGTTTTTT.

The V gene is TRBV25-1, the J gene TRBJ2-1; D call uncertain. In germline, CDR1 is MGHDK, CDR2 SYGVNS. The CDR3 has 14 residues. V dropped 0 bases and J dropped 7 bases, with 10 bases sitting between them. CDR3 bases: TGTGCCAGCAGTGAATACAATTATAGAAATGAGCAGTTCTTC. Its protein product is CASSEYNYRNEQFF. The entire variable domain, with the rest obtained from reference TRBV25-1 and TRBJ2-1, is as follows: EADIYQTPRYLVIGTGKKITLECSQTMGHDKMYWYQQDPGMELHLIHYSYGVNSTEKGDLSSESTVSRIRTEHFPLTLESARPSHTSQYLCASSEYNYRNEQFFGPGTRLTVL.

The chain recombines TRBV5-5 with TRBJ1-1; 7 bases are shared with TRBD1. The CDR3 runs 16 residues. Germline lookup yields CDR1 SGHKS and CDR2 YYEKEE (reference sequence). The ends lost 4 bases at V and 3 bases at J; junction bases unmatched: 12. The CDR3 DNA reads TGTGCCAGCAGCCCGGGTCCACAGGGGATGGACACTGAAGCTTTCTTT. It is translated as CASSPGPQGMDTEAFF.

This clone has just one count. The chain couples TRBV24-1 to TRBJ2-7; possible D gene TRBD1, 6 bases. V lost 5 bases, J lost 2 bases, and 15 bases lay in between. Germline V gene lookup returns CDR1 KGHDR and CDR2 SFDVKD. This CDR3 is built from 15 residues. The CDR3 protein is CATSAQGTGTYEQYF. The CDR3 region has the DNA TGTGCCACCAGTGCCCAGGGGACGGGTACCTACGAGCAGTACTTC.

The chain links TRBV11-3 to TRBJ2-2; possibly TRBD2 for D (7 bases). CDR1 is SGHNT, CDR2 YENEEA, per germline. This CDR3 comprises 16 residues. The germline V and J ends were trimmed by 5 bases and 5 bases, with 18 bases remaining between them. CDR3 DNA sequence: TGTGCCAGCAGCAGAGAGGGGGGGCAATTTACCGGGGAGCTGTTTTTT. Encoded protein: CASSREGGQFTGELFF.

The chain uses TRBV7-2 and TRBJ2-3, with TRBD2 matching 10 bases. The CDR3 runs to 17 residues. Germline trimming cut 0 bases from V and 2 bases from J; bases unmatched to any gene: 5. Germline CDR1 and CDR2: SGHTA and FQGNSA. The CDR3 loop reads CASSLASGRTSTDTQYF. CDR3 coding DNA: TGTGCCAGCAGCTTAGCTAGCGGGAGGACTTCCACAGATACGCAGTATTTT.

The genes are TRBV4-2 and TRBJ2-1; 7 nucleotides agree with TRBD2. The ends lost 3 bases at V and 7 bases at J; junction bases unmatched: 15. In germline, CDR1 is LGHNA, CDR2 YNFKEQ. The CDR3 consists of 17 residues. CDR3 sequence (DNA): TGTGCCAGCAGCCATCACTGGGGTGCGCCCGGGGGGAATGAGCAGTTCTTC. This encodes CASSHHWGAPGGNEQFF.

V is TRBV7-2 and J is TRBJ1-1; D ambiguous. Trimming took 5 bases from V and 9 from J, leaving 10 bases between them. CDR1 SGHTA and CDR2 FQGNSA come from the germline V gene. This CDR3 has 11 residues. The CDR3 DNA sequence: TGTGCCAGCAGCCAAGAGATTAAAGCTTTCTTT. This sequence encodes CASSQEIKAFF.

The CDR3 reads CASSYPAGNYNEQFF. CDR3 sequence (DNA): TGTGCCAGCAGTTACCCTGCGGGCAACTACAATGAGCAGTTCTTC. The chain employs TRBV6-2 or TRBV6-3 and TRBJ2-1; tentatively, D is TRBD2 (5 bases). Trimming stripped 2 bases from V and 3 bases from J, with 11 bases between. The CDR3 contains 15 residues. Germline V gene lookup returns CDR1 MNHEY and CDR2 SVGEGT.

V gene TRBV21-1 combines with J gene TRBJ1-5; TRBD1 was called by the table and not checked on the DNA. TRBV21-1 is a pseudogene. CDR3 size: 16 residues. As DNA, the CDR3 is TGTGCCAGCCCCAGGAGCAGGGGGCCGAGCAATCAGCCCCAGCATTTT. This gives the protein CASPRSRGPSNQPQHF.

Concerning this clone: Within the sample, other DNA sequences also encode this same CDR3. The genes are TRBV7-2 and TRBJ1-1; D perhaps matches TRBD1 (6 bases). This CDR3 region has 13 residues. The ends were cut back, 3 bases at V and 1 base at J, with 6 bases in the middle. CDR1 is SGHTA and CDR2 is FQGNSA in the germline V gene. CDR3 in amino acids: CASSLGQNTEAFF. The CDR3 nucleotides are TGTGCCAGCAGCTTGGGACAGAACACTGAAGCTTTCTTT.

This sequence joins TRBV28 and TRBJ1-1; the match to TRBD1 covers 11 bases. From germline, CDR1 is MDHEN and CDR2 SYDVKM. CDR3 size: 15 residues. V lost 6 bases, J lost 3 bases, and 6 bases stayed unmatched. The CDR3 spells CASSPGQGADTEAFF. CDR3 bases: TGTGCCAGCAGCCCAGGACAGGGGGCGGACACTGAAGCTTTCTTT.

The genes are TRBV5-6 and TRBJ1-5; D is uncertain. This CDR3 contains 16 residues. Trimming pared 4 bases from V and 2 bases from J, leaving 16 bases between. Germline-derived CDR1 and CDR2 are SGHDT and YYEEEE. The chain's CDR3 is CASSNHPRRGNQPQHF. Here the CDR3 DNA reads TGTGCCAGCAGCAACCACCCCAGGAGGGGCAATCAGCCCCAGCATTTT. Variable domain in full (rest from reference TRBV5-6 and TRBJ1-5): DAGVTQSPTHLIKTRGQQVTLRCSPKSGHDTVSWYQQALGQGPQFIFQYYEEEERQRGNFPDRFSGHQFPNYSSELNVNALLLGDSALYLCASSNHPRRGNQPQHFGDGTRLSIL.

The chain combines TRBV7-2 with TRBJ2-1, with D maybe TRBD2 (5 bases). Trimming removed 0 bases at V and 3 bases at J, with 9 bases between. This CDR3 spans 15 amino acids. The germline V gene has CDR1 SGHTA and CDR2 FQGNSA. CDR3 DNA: TGTGCCAGCAGCTTAGCAGCGGCATTCTACAATGAGCAGTTCTTC. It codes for CASSLAAAFYNEQFF.

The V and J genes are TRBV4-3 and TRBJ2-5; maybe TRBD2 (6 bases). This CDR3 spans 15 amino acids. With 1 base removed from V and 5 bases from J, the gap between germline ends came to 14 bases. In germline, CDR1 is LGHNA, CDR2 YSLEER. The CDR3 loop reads CASSQGRRGRETQYF. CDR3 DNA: TGCGCCAGCAGCCAAGGGCGGAGGGGACGGGAGACCCAGTACTTC.

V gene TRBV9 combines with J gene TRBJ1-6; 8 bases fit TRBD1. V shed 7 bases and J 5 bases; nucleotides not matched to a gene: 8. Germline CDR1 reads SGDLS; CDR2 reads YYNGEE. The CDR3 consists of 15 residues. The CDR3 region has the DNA TGTGCCAGCGGGCAGGGGGCTCGAGATAATTCACCCCTCCACTTT. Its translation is CASGQGARDNSPLHF.

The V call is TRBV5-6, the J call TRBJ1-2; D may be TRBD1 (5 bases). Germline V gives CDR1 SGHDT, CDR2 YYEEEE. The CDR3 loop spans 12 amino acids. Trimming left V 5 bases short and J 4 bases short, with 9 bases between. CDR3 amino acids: CASRERGYGYTF. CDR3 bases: TGTGCCAGCAGGGAAAGGGGCTATGGCTACACCTTC.

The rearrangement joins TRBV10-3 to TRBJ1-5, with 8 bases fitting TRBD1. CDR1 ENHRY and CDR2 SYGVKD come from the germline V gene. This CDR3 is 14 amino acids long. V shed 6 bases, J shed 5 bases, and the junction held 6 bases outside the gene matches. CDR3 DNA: TGTGCCATCAGCCGGACAGGGAATGATCAGCCCCAGCATTTT. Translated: CAISRTGNDQPQHF.

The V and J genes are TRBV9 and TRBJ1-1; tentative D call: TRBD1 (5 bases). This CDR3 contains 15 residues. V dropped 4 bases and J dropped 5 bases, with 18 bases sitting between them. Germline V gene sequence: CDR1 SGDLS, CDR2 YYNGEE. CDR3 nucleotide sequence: TGTGCCAGCAGCTCCCCCAGGAGGGGAGGAACTGAAGCTTTCTTT. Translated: CASSSPRRGGTEAFF.

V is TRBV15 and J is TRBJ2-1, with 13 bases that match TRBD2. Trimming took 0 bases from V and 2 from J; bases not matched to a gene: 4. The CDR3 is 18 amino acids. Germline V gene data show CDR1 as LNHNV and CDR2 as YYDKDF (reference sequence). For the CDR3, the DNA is TGTGCCACCAGCAGAGATCTCACTAGCGGGGGGGCCTACAATGAGCAGTTCTTC. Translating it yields CATSRDLTSGGAYNEQFF.

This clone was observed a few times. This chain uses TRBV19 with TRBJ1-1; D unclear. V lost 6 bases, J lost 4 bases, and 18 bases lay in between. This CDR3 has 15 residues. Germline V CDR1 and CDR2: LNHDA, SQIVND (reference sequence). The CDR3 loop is CASSSPIAISTEAFF. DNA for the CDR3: TGTGCCAGTAGCTCCCCGATTGCGATTAGCACTGAAGCTTTCTTT.

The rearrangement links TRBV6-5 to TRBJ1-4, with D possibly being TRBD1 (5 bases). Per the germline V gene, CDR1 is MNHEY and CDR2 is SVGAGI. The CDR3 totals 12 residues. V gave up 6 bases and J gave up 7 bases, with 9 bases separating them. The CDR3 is CASRNRLEKLFF. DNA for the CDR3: TGTGCCAGCAGGAACAGGCTTGAAAAACTGTTTTTT.